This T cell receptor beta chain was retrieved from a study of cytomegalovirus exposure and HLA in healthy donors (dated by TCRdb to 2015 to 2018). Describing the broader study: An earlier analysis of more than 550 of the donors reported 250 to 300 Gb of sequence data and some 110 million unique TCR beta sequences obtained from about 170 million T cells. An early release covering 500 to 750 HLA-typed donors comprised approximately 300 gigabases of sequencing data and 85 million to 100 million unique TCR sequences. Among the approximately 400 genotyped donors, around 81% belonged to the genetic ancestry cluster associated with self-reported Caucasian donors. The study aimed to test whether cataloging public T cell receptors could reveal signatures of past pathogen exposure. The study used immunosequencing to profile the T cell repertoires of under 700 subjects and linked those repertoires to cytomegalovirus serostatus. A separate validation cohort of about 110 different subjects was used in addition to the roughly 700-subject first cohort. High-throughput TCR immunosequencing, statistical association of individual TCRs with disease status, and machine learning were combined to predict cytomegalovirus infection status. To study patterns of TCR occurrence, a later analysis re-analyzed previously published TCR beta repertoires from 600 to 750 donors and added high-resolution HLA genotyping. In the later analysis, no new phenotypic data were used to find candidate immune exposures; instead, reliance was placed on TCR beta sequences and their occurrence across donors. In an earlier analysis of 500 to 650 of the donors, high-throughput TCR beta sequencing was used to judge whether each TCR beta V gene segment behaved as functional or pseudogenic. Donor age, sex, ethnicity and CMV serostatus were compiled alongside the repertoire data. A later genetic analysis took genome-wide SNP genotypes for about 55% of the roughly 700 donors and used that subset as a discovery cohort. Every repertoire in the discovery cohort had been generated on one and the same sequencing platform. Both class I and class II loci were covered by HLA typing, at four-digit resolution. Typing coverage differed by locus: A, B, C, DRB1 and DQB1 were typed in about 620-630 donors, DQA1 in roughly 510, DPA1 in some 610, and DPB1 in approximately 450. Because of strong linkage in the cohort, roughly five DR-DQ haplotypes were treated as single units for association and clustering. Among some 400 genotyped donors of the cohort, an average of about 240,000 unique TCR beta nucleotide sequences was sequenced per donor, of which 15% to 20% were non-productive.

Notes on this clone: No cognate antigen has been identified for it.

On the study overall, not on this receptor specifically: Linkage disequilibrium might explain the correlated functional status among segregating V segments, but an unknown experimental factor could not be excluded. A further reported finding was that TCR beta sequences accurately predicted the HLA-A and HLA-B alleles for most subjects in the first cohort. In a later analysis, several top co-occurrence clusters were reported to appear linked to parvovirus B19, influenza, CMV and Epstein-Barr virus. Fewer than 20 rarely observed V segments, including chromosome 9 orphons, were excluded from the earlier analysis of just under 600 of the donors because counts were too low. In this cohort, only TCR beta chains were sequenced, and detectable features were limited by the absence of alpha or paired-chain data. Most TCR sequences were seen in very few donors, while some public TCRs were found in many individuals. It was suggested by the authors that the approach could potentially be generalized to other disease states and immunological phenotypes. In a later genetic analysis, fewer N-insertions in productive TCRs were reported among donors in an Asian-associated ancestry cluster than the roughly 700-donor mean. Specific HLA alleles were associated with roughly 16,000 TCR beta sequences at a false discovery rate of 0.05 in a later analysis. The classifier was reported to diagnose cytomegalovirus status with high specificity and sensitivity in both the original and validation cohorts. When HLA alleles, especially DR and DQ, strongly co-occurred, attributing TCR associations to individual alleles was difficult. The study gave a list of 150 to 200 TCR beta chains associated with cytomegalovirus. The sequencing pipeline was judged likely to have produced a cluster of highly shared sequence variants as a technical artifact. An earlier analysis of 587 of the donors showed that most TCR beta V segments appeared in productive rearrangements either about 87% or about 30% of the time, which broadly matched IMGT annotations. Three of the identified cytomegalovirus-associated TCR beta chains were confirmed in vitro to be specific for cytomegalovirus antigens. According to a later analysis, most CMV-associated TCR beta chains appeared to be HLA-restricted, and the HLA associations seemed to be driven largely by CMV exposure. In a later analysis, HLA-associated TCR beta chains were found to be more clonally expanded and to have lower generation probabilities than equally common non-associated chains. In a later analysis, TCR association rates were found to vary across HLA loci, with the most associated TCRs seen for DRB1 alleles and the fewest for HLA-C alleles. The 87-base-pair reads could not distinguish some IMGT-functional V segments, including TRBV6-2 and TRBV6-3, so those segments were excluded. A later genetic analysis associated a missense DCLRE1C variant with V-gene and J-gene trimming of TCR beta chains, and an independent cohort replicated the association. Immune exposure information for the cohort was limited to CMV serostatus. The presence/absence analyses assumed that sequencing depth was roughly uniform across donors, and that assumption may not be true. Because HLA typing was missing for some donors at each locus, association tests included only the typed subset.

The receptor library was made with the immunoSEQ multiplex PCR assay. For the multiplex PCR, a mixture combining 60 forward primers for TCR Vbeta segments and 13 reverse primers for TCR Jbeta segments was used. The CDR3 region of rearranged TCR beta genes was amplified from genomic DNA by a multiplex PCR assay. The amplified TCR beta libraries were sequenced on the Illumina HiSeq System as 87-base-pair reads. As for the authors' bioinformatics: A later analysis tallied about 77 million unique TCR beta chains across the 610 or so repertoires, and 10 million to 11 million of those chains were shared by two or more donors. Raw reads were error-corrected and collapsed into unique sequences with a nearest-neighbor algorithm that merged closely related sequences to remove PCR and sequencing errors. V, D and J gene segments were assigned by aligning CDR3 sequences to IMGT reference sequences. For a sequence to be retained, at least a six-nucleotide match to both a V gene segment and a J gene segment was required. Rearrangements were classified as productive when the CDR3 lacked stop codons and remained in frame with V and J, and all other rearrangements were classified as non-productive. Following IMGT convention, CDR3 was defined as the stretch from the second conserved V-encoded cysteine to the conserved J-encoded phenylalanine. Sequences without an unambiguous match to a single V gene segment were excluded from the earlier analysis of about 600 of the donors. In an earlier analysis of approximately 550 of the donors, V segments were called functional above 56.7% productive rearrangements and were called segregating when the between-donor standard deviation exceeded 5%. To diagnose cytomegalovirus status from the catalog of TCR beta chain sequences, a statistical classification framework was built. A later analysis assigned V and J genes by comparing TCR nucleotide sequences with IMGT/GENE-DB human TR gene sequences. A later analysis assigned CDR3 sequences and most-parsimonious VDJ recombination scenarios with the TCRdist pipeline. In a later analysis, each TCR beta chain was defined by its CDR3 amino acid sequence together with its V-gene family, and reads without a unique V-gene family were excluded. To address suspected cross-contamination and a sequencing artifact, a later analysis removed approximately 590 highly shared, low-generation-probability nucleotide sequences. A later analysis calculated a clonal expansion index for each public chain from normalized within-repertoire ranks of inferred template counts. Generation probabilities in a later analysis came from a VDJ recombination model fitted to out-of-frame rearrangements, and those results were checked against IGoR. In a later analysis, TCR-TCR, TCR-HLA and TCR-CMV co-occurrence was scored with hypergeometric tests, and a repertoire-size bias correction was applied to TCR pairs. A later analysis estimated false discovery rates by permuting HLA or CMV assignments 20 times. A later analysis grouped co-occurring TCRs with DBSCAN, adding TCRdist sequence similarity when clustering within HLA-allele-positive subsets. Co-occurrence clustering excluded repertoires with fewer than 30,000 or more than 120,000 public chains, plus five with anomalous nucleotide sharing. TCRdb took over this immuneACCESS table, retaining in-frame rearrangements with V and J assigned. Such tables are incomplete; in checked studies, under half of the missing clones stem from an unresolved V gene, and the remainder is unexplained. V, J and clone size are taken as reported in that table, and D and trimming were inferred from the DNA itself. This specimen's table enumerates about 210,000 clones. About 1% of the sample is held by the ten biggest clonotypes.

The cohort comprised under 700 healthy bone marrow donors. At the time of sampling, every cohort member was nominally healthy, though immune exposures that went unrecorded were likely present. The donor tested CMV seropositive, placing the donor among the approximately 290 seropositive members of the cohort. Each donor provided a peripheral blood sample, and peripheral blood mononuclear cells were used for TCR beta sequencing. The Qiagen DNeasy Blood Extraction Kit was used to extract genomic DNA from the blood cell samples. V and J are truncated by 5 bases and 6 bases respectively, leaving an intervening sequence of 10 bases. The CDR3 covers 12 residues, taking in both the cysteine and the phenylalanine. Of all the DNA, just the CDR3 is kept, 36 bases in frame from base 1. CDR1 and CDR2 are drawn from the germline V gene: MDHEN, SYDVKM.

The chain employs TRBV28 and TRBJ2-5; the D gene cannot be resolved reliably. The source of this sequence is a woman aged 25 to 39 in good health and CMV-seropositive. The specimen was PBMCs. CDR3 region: CASSLRVQTQYF. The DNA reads TGTGCCAGCAGTCTGAGAGTGCAGACCCAGTACTTC. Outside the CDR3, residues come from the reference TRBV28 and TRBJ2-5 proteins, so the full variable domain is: DVKVTQSSRYLVKRTGEKVFLECVQDMDHENMFWYRQDPGLGLRLIYFSYDVKMKEKGDIPEGYSVSREKKERFSLILESASTNQTSMYLCASSLRVQTQYFGPGTRLLVL.